This entry lists 6 T cell receptor beta chains sequenced from one sample in a study of blood T cell repertoires in COVID-19. Sequencing was performed with immunoSEQ multiplex PCR; in TCRdb, only in-frame clones are kept and a portion is missing. Found here are more than 250,000 clones, about 89% of them singletons; the top ten hold roughly 5%. Sequencing used PBMCs or T cells enriched from blood (not recorded which). The receptors derive from a young woman who had recovered from COVID-19.

The CDR3 nucleotides are TGCAGTGCTAGTGGTCTCGGGGATATGAACACTGAAGCTTTCTTT. Protein sequence: CSASGLGDMNTEAFF. The gene calls are TRBV20-1 and TRBJ1-1, with D hard to call. V was clipped by 3 bases and J by 0 bases, with 14 bases between them. The CDR3 has 15 amino acids. The germline V gene encodes CDR1 DFQATT and CDR2 SNEGSKA (reference sequence).

The rearrangement joins TRBV25-1 to TRBJ1-6, with D unclear. The germline V gene has CDR1 MGHDK and CDR2 SYGVNS. There are 12 residues in the CDR3. V was cut by 2 bases and J by 7 bases, with 3 bases left in between. CDR3 protein: CASSEPNSPLHF. The CDR3 nucleotides read TGTGCCAGCAGTGAACCGAATTCACCCCTCCACTTT. Using reference TRBV25-1 and TRBJ1-6 for the parts outside the CDR3, the full variable domain is EADIYQTPRYLVIGTGKKITLECSQTMGHDKMYWYQQDPGMELHLIHYSYGVNSTEKGDLSSESTVSRIRTEHFPLTLESARPSHTSQYLCASSEPNSPLHFGNGTRLTVT.

Here the CDR3 DNA reads TGTGCCAGTAGTAAGGGCAGGGGCTCCTACGAGCAGTACTTC. Protein: CASSKGRGSYEQYF. The V gene is TRBV19, the J gene TRBJ2-7; tentatively, D is TRBD1 (6 bases). CDR3 length: 14 amino acids. Trimming pared 4 bases from V and 0 bases from J, leaving 10 bases between. Germline V gives CDR1 LNHDA, CDR2 SQIVND (reference sequence).

This chain joins TRBV18 and TRBJ1-5, with 8 bases aligning to TRBD1. Trimming took 5 bases from V and 5 from J; bases not matched to a gene: 8. The CDR3 sequence is 15 residues long. CDR1 and CDR2 (germline): KGHSH, LQKENI. This CDR3 is CASSDRGGGHQPQHF. CDR3 DNA sequence: TGTGCCAGCTCAGACAGGGGCGGTGGTCATCAGCCCCAGCATTTT.

CDR3 DNA: TGTGCCAGCAGTTACACGCAGGCCTACGAGCAGTACTTC. This encodes CASSYTQAYEQYF. The V call is TRBV6-2 or TRBV6-3, the J call TRBJ2-7; D is unclear. The V end lost 2 bases, the J end lost 2 bases, and 7 bases lay between the germline ends. The CDR3 length is 13 residues. Germline lookup yields CDR1 MNHEY and CDR2 SVGEGT.

The chain employs TRBV2 and TRBJ1-5; 7 nucleotides line up with TRBD1. Germline V CDR1 and CDR2: SNHLY, FYNNEI. V shed 8 bases and J 6 bases; nucleotides not matched to a gene: 10. This CDR3 spans 14 amino acids. CDR3 coding DNA: TGTGCCAGCGGTGGTAAGGGGGCCCCTCAGCCCCAGCATTTT. It specifies CASGGKGAPQPQHF. Together with reference TRBV2 and TRBJ1-5, the CDR3 gives the full variable domain: EPEVTQTPSHQVTQMGQEVILRCVPISNHLYFYWYRQILGQKVEFLVSFYNNEISEKSEIFDDQFSVERPDGSNFTLKIRSTKLEDSAMYFCASGGKGAPQPQHFGDGTRLSIL.